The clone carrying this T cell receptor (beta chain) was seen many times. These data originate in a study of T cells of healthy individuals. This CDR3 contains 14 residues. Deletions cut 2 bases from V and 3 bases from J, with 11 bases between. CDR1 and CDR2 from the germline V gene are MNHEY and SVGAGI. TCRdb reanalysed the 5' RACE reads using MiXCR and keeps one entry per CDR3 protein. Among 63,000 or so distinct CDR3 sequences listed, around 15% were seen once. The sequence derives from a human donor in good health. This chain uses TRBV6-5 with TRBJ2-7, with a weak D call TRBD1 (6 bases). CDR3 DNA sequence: TGTGCCAGCAGTTACCGGGGCAGGGGCTACGAGCAGTACTTC. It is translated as CASSYRGRGYEQYF.